The sequence of this TCR beta chain was determined in a study of beta chain features in type 1 diabetes. With respect to this clone: As yet, its antigen is unknown.

By way of CD45RO/CCR7/CD25/CD127/CD95/CD27, the CD4+ regulatory, stem cell-like memory, central memory and naive cells were sorted. All sorted populations exceeded 95% purity. Expressed TCRB transcripts were sequenced, since all the RNA that had been isolated was reverse transcribed. Naive, central memory and regulatory T cell samples averaged roughly 3.4 million immunoSEQ reads each. The data were produced by immunoSEQ multiplex PCR, yet TCRdb's version contains in-frame clones alone and is incomplete. The sample yields 150,000 to 200,000 clones, roughly 8% seen once. CDR3 size: 15 residues. V was cut by 2 bases and J by 0 bases, with 9 bases left in between. Germline assignment: CDR1 KGHSH and CDR2 LQKENI. Findings of the study overall: Within each of all four CD4+ subsets, Type 1 diabetes patients had TCRB CDR3s that were moderately but significantly shorter. Equally in patients and controls, shorter templates might have been favored by PCR.

Sequencing input: central memory CD4+ T cells from blood. The J gene is TRBJ2-3, the V gene TRBV18; no reliable D call. The sequence came from a man aged 18-30 years with type 1 diabetes. The CDR3 protein is CASSPSPGSTDTQYF. The CDR3 DNA sequence: TGTGCCAGCTCACCATCCCCCGGTAGCACAGATACGCAGTATTTT.